The clone carrying this T cell receptor beta chain came up once. Its matching antigen is unknown. It was with 60 Vbeta and 13 Jbeta primers that the PCR ran. In the source study's methods: As a later analysis found, there were approximately 80 million unique TCR beta chains, of which 8.5 million to 13 million were shared. Generated by immunoSEQ multiplex PCR, the TCRdb table keeps only in-frame clones and is missing some. V and J calls and clone size are those listed in that table; D and trimming were worked out from the DNA. The repertoire holds about 84,000 clones, with 63% as singletons. The data were taken from a study of cytomegalovirus exposure and HLA in healthy donors. Study conclusions and caveats: CMV serostatus was the only recorded immune exposure for donors. In a later analysis, parvovirus B19, influenza, CMV and Epstein-Barr virus appeared linked to several top co-occurrence clusters.

The sequence came from a woman in her 40s in good health and CMV-seropositive. Sequencing was done on a sample of PBMCs.

CDR3 DNA sequence: TGTGCCAGCAGCTTTTCTGCGACTAGCGAGTACGAGCAGTACTTC. It specifies CASSFSATSEYEQYF. V gene TRBV11-2 combines with J gene TRBJ2-7; the match to TRBD2 covers 8 bases. Germline V gene data show CDR1 as SGHAT and CDR2 as FQNNGV. Trimming at V came to 3 bases and at J to 4 bases, leaving 8 bases not matched to a gene. The CDR3 runs to 15 residues.